Listed below are T cell receptor beta chains from one sample, sequenced in a study of T-cell reconstitution after alpha-beta-depleted transplantation in children. TCRdb reanalysed the PCR reads using MiXCR and keeps one entry per CDR3 protein. The table records hundreds of thousands of distinct CDR3 sequences, 13% of them present only once. Sequencing was performed on PBMCs, mostly from graft donor cells, taken 360 days after TCRalphabeta/CD19-depleted stem cell transplant. These receptors were taken from a male patient between 10 and 17 years old who had a stem cell transplant for acute myeloid leukemia, so the T cells may come from the graft donor. Each CDR3 is given with its conserved first and last residue. Expanded clones are given a class, and other clones once, few, many or no size at all.

clone size	V gene	CDR3 protein
many	TRBV18	CASSPRHTQYF
.	TRBV27	CASSPRSDVYNEQFF
few	TRBV28	CASSHPGASSYEQYF
few	TRBV7-2	CASSLARWREVSYEQYF
.	TRBV28	CATMVAGTYSFYEQYF
.	TRBV6-2/TRBV6-3	CASSSLPRTSGTGEQFF
.	TRBV3-1	CASSLWPSGHEQYF
many	TRBV29-1	CSASGTAATSPQYF
.	TRBV28	CASSLRDRGAGDQPQHF
many	TRBV20-1	CSARGRLAGDPYEQYF
.	TRBV6-2/TRBV6-3	CASSRRELAGTYEQYF
.	TRBV4-3	CASSQDGTSGSDTQYF
few	TRBV7-2	CASSLVGLWTGELFF
.	TRBV20-1	CCAPGLAGGFGDTQYF
.	TRBV28	CASSSAGEETQYF
.	TRBV10-2	CASQRNTGELFF
.	TRBV20-1	CSASKDGSGSQETQYF
few	TRBV12-3/TRBV12-4	CASSPRGQPYEQYF
few	TRBV28	CASRTTGLGPYNEQFF
few	TRBV27	CASIGTGANVLTF
few	TRBV7-2	CASSPGVADTQYF
few	TRBV12-3/TRBV12-4	CASSSSGHTEAFF
few	TRBV20-1	CSARDPSYNEQFF
many	TRBV9	CASSRLGTDTQYF
.	TRBV11-1	CASSYSTAPQETQYF
.	TRBV20-1	CSASRAEANTGELFF
few	TRBV20-1	CSARDWVADRGLRSNQPQHF
few	TRBV7-2	CASRRGWREATYEQYF
many	TRBV20-1	CSARQGRFYEQYF
few	TRBV5-1	CASSLARGAQFF
many	TRBV7-3	CASSPGSGRAYEQYF
many	TRBV11-3	CASSWGTGSEQYF
.	TRBV5-1	CASSPGEGNGNTIYF
many	TRBV5-1	CASSALQGENTGELFF
few	TRBV29-1	CSVGLRAGTDTQYF
.	TRBV7-2	CASSPPGLAGSGELFF
many	TRBV12-3/TRBV12-4	CASSWSDRAYEQYF
once	TRBV19	CASSFTGVPETQYF
.	TRBV29-1	CSVYQGNTQYF
.	TRBV27	CASNTGAGIAEQYF
.	TRBV20-1	CSARAGTSGRGTDTQYF
.	TRBV20-1	CSARPTDRSNEQFF
many	TRBV12-3/TRBV12-4	CASSFATPSSYEQYF
.	TRBV20-1	CSARDFPSGRAIDTQYF
many	TRBV29-1	CSVGGTANTGELFF
few	TRBV6-2/TRBV6-3	CASSPGTGSSYNSPLHF
few	TRBV20-1	CSASRRPINTGELFF
.	TRBV7-2	CASSLVASGTYNEQFF
few	TRBV12-3/TRBV12-4	CASRARDLRGSYNEQFF
many	TRBV7-2	CASSFPGGYEQYF
few	TRBV20-1	CSASWDARVNTEAFF
.	TRBV4-3	CASSQDRSGAETQYF
many	TRBV12-3/TRBV12-4	CASSIAGPAYEQYF
few	TRBV6-5	CASSYGGQPYEQYF
many	TRBV12-3/TRBV12-4	CASSLETGPGGYTF
.	TRBV28	CASGIYEQYF
many	TRBV28	CASSSRTGTSTDTQYF
.	TRBV6-1	CASGRGLDRASYEQYF
many	TRBV20-1	CSAESGGMNTEAFF